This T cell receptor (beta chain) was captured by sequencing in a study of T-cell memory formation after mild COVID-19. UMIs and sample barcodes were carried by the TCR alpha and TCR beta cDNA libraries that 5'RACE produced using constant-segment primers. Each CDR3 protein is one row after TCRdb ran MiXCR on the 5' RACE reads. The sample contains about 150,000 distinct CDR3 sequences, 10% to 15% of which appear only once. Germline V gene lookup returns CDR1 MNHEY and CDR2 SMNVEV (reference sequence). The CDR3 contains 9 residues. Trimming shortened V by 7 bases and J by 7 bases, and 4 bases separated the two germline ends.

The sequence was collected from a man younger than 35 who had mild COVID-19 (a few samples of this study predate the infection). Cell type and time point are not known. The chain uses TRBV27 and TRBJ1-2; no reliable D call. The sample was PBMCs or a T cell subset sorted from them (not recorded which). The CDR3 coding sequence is TGTGCCAGCACAGGTGGCTACACCTTC. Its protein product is CASTGGYTF.